These 30 T cell receptor beta chains came from one sample sequenced in a study of cytomegalovirus exposure and HLA in healthy donors. This table comes from immunoSEQ multiplex PCR, and its TCRdb copy is limited to in-frame clones, with some not included. This sample yields about 110,000 clones, of which roughly nine tenths are seen a single time; under 2% belongs to the top ten. Sequencing was done on a sample of PBMCs. These receptors came from a woman aged 18 to 35 in good health and CMV-seronegative.

The CDR3 region has the DNA TGTGCCAGCAGCCCCGGGGGATATAGCAATCAGCCCCAGCATTTT. Its translation: CASSPGGYSNQPQHF. This chain uses TRBV9 with TRBJ1-5; the D gene is possibly TRBD1 (5 bases). CDR1 is SGDLS, CDR2 YYNGEE, per germline. V shed 4 bases and J shed 0 bases, with 11 bases lying between them. The CDR3 length is 15 residues.

This chain links TRBV5-1 with TRBJ1-3; no clear D. The CDR3 consists of 14 residues. CDR1 SGHRS and CDR2 YFSETQ come from the germline V gene. V shed 4 bases and J shed 0 bases, with 8 bases lying between them. CDR3 in amino acids: CASSVPDSGNTIYF. The CDR3 DNA sequence: TGCGCCAGCAGCGTTCCAGACTCTGGAAACACCATATATTTT.

This chain connects TRBV13 to TRBJ2-1; TRBD2 aligns across 10 bases. This CDR3 contains 15 residues. J gave up 5 bases and V 2 bases, and 3 bases lay outside the gene matches. Germline loops: CDR1 PRHDT, CDR2 FYEKMQ (reference sequence). In DNA, the CDR3 is TGTGCCAGCAGCTTAAGACTAGCGGGCAACAATGAGCAGTTCTTC. Its translation: CASSLRLAGNNEQFF. The full variable domain, its missing parts supplied by reference TRBV13 and TRBJ2-1, is AAGVIQSPRHLIKEKRETATLKCYPIPRHDTVYWYQQGPGQDPQFLISFYEKMQSDKGSIPDRFSAQQFSDYHSELNMSSLELGDSALYFCASSLRLAGNNEQFFGPGTRLTVL.

J is TRBJ1-3 and V is TRBV30, with TRBD1 identical over 9 bases. The germline gives CDR1 GTSNPN, CDR2 SVGIG (reference sequence). The V segment lost 2 bases and the J segment 2 bases; nucleotides outside the gene matches: 1. The CDR3 has 14 amino acids. The CDR3 spells CAWSYRGPGNTIYF. The CDR3 DNA follows: TGTGCCTGGAGTTACAGGGGGCCTGGAAACACCATATATTTT.

The chain employs TRBV6-5 and TRBJ1-1; 8 bases map to TRBD1. CDR1 MNHEY and CDR2 SVGAGI come from the germline V gene. The J segment lost 11 bases and the V segment lost 5 bases, leaving 10 bases of the junction unmatched. The CDR3 is 13 residues long. The DNA of the CDR3 is TGTGCCAGCAGTGCTACCCTCAGGGGGCGTGCTTTCTTT. This translates into CASSATLRGRAFF.

The rearrangement links TRBV7-8 to TRBJ2-7; D possibly corresponds to TRBD1 (5 bases). Trimming shortened V by 0 bases and J by 6 bases, and 12 bases separated the two germline ends. Germline V CDR1 and CDR2: SGHVS, FQNEAQ. There are 14 residues in the CDR3. CDR3 region: CASSLATRAGEQYF. DNA for the CDR3: TGTGCCAGCAGCTTAGCGACCAGGGCTGGCGAGCAGTACTTC.

Here the CDR3 DNA reads TGCGCCAGCAGCCCTTTTTTTGGGGCGGGGTCGTACCAAGAGACCCAGTACTTC. Translating it yields CASSPFFGAGSYQETQYF. The gene calls are TRBV4-1 and TRBJ2-5; TRBD2 might be the D (6 bases). With 4 bases removed from V and 0 bases from J, the gap between germline ends came to 21 bases. Germline CDR1 is MGHRA and CDR2 is YSYEKL. The CDR3 length is 18 residues.

V is TRBV11-2 and J is TRBJ1-6, with D tentatively TRBD1 (6 bases). Trimming pared 5 bases from V and 9 bases from J, leaving 14 bases between. Germline V gene sequence: CDR1 SGHAT, CDR2 FQNNGV. There are 14 residues in the CDR3. The CDR3 loop reads CASSGGLGSSPLHF. The CDR3, as DNA: TGTGCCAGCAGCGGGGGCCTGGGCAGTTCACCCCTCCACTTT.

The chain joins TRBV30 to TRBJ2-1; 11 positions agree with TRBD2. V lost 2 bases, J lost 6 bases, and 6 bases stayed unmatched. The CDR3 sequence is 15 residues long. Germline assignment: CDR1 GTSNPN and CDR2 SVGIG (reference sequence). CDR3 residues: CAWSIGTSGLNEQFF. CDR3 bases: TGTGCCTGGAGTATCGGGACTAGCGGCCTCAATGAGCAGTTCTTC.

J is TRBJ2-5 and V is TRBV2, with D tentatively TRBD1 (5 bases). The CDR3 covers 15 residues. Germline V gene sequence: CDR1 SNHLY, CDR2 FYNNEI. Trimming stripped 3 bases from V and 5 bases from J, with 16 bases between. The CDR3 DNA is TGTGCCAGCAGTGAGATCCTTGGGGCTCGGGAGACCCAGTACTTC. Translation gives CASSEILGARETQYF.

V is TRBV6-4 and J is TRBJ2-1, with a weak D call TRBD2 (6 bases). The V end was cut by 0 bases, the J end by 6 bases, with 12 bases between. Germline lookup yields CDR1 MRHNA and CDR2 SNTAGT. This CDR3 region has 15 residues. CDR3 in DNA: TGTGCCAGCAGTGACTCCGGGGGATCAAGCAATGAGCAGTTCTTC. As protein: CASSDSGGSSNEQFF.

The table lists this clone with a count of one. The chain is built from TRBV28 and TRBJ2-7; D remains ambiguous. The CDR3 runs 11 residues. Trimming left V 5 bases short and J 6 bases short, with 8 bases between. Germline loops: CDR1 MDHEN, CDR2 SYDVKM. The DNA for the CDR3 is TGTGCCAGCAGTCTTCGGGTCGAGCAGTACTTC. Residues: CASSLRVEQYF.

The genes are TRBV5-1 and TRBJ1-1, with a tentative D call TRBD1 (6 bases). Trimming took 5 bases from V and 6 from J, leaving 23 bases between them. The CDR3 spans 16 residues. From germline, CDR1 is SGHRS and CDR2 YFSETQ. CDR3 DNA sequence: TGCGCCAGCAGATTTGCGGGGGGCCTCGGAGGGGCTGAAGCTTTCTTT. Translating it yields CASRFAGGLGGAEAFF.

The chain employs TRBV19 and TRBJ1-5, with D unclear. Trimming removed 7 bases from V and 0 bases from J, with 10 bases in between. CDR3 length: 14 residues. The germline V gene has CDR1 LNHDA and CDR2 SQIVND (reference sequence). The CDR3 region has the DNA TGTGCCAGTACGGCGGAATATAGCAATCAGCCCCAGCATTTT. Translating it yields CASTAEYSNQPQHF. The complete variable domain, with remaining parts taken from reference TRBV19 and TRBJ1-5, reads DGGITQSPKYLFRKEGQNVTLSCEQNLNHDAMYWYRQDPGQGLRLIYYSQIVNDFQKGDIAEGYSVSREKKESFPLTVTSAQKNPTAFYLCASTAEYSNQPQHFGDGTRLSIL.

This chain joins TRBV4-3 and TRBJ1-2, with D possibly matching TRBD1 (6 bases). The CDR3 is 14 amino acids. V lost 9 bases and J lost 0, with 14 bases in between. Germline lookup yields CDR1 LGHNA and CDR2 YSLEER. In nucleotides, the CDR3 is TGCGCCAGTAAGGACAGTCCAACTAACTATGGCTACACCTTC. Protein product: CASKDSPTNYGYTF.

This sequence joins TRBV4-1 and TRBJ2-7, with 7 nucleotides matching TRBD1. Germline loops: CDR1 MGHRA, CDR2 YSYEKL. V gave up 3 bases and J gave up 0 bases; unmatched junction bases: 5. This CDR3 contains 15 residues. The CDR3 DNA reads TGCGCCAGCAGCCAGAGGGACAGCGACTCCTACGAGCAGTACTTC. Protein: CASSQRDSDSYEQYF.

The chain combines TRBV2 with TRBJ2-3; weak D call: TRBD2 (5 bases). The germline V gene has CDR1 SNHLY and CDR2 FYNNEI. The CDR3 has 15 amino acids. Trimming pared 1 base from V and 4 bases from J, leaving 12 bases between. The CDR3 sequence is CASSEVFPGSDTQYF. The CDR3 coding sequence is TGTGCCAGCAGTGAAGTATTCCCGGGGTCAGATACGCAGTATTTT.

The chain couples TRBV5-1 to TRBJ2-2; 10 nucleotides line up with TRBD2. V shed 6 bases and J 2 bases; nucleotides not matched to a gene: 22. CDR1 is SGHRS and CDR2 is YFSETQ in the germline V gene. The CDR3 sequence is 21 residues long. The CDR3 DNA reads as TGCGCCAGCACCGAACCCGCCCACAGCGGGGGGGGACGGCTAAACACCGGGGAGCTGTTTTTT. It encodes CASTEPAHSGGGRLNTGELFF.

This rearrangement joins TRBV28 to TRBJ1-3, with TRBD1 matching 9 bases. The V and J ends lost 2 bases and 4 bases, in that order; junction bases with no gene match: 6. The CDR3 has 16 residues. CDR1 MDHEN and CDR2 SYDVKM come from the germline V gene. The CDR3 nucleotides read TGTGCCAGCAGTTTAGGCGGGACAGGGAGAGGAAACACCATATATTTT. Protein: CASSLGGTGRGNTIYF.

The gene calls are TRBV28 and TRBJ2-7; 13 bases align to TRBD2. There are 17 residues in the CDR3. Germline CDR1 reads MDHEN; CDR2 reads SYDVKM. J was trimmed by 3 bases and V by 6 bases; bases with no gene match: 11. The CDR3 sequence is CASRTTGTSGTNYEQYF. CDR3 nucleotides: TGTGCCAGCAGAACGACCGGGACTAGCGGGACCAACTACGAGCAGTACTTC.

The V call is TRBV5-4, the J call TRBJ1-2; D unclear. V lost 3 bases, J lost 8 bases, and 20 bases lay in between. This CDR3 has 15 residues. From germline, CDR1 is SGHNT and CDR2 YYREEE (reference sequence). This CDR3 reads CASSSPPWSSGGYTF. The CDR3 DNA is TGTGCCAGCAGCTCTCCCCCGTGGAGCTCGGGGGGCTACACCTTC.

V is TRBV28 and J is TRBJ2-7, with 9 bases aligning to TRBD1. With 5 bases clipped from V and 3 bases from J, the junction kept 8 bases outside the gene matches. This CDR3 comprises 15 residues. The germline V gene encodes CDR1 MDHEN and CDR2 SYDVKM. The CDR3 DNA is TGTGCCAGCAGTGCACCGGGACAGGGTGACTACGAGCAGTACTTC. Protein product: CASSAPGQGDYEQYF.

This chain links TRBV5-1 with TRBJ2-7; maybe TRBD1 (6 bases). The CDR3 sequence is 17 residues long. The V and J ends lost 1 base and 2 bases respectively, with 19 bases between them. Germline CDR1 SGHRS, CDR2 YFSETQ. CDR3 DNA: TGCGCCAGCAGCTTGTTCGCAGGGGCAGGGGAAACCTACGAGCAGTACTTC. Amino acid sequence: CASSLFAGAGETYEQYF.

This clone was observed a single time. V is TRBV5-1 and J is TRBJ1-4; D unclear. The CDR3 contains 14 residues. V was clipped by 0 bases and J by 4 bases, with 7 bases between them. CDR1 is SGHRS and CDR2 is YFSETQ in the germline V gene. The CDR3 sequence is CASSLGASNEKLFF. CDR3 bases: TGCGCCAGCAGCTTGGGGGCCAGTAATGAAAAACTGTTTTTT.

The table lists this clone with a count of one. The chain employs TRBV4-1 and TRBJ2-2, with unresolved D. The ends were cut back, 1 base at V and 4 bases at J, with 13 bases in the middle. This CDR3 has 16 residues. CDR1 MGHRA and CDR2 YSYEKL come from the germline V gene. The CDR3 protein is CASSQGPFSRTGELFF. CDR3 bases: TGCGCCAGCAGCCAAGGGCCATTCAGTCGCACCGGGGAGCTGTTTTTT.

The CDR3 DNA follows: TGTGCCAGCAGCATCGACAGCTCTGGGGCCAACGTCCTGACTTTC. It codes for CASSIDSSGANVLTF. V gene TRBV6-4 combines with J gene TRBJ2-6; possibly TRBD1 for D (5 bases). The CDR3 is made up of 15 amino acids. The V end lost 6 bases, the J end lost 0 bases, and 9 bases lay between the germline ends. Germline V gives CDR1 MRHNA, CDR2 SNTAGT.

The genes are TRBV30 and TRBJ2-7, with D maybe TRBD1 (5 bases). The CDR3 has 12 residues. CDR1 and CDR2 from the germline V gene are GTSNPN and SVGIG (reference sequence). Trimming pared 0 bases from V and 7 bases from J, leaving 10 bases between. The DNA of the CDR3 is TGTGCCTGGAGTGTACAGGCAATGGAGCAGTACTTC. Protein product: CAWSVQAMEQYF.

The chain links TRBV27 to TRBJ2-2, with 7 bases lining up with TRBD1. CDR3 size: 16 residues. V was pared by 6 bases and J by 0 bases, with 7 bases of the junction left unmatched. Germline CDR1 reads MNHEY; CDR2 reads SMNVEV (reference sequence). Written as DNA, the CDR3 is TGTGCCAGCAGCCCATTAACAGGGGCGAACACCGGGGAGCTGTTTTTT. This translates into CASSPLTGANTGELFF.

CDR3 sequence: CATSRDMRSNQPQHF. The CDR3 nucleotides read TGTGCCACCAGCAGAGATATGCGGAGCAATCAGCCCCAGCATTTT. This chain joins TRBV15 and TRBJ1-5; the D is unclear. This CDR3 contains 15 residues. The ends were cut back, 0 bases at V and 1 base at J, with 7 bases in the middle. Germline CDR1 is LNHNV and CDR2 is YYDKDF (reference sequence).

This clone was observed a single time. J is TRBJ1-1 and V is TRBV28, with D tentatively TRBD1 (6 bases). The V gene lost 7 bases and the J gene lost 4 bases, with 13 bases spanning the gap. This CDR3 has 13 residues. CDR1 is MDHEN, CDR2 SYDVKM, per germline. The CDR3 sequence: CASILLQGTEAFF. The CDR3 coding sequence is TGTGCCAGCATTCTTCTACAGGGCACTGAAGCTTTCTTT.